This TCR beta chain derives from a study of blood T cell repertoires in COVID-19. Study summary: Samples of COVID-19 (acute and convalescent) were obtained from the United States, Italy and Spain. In each case, the material was cDNA or gDNA derived from T cells, B-cell-depleted T cells, or PBMCs.

Per the original data handling: Cell counts per sample came from amplifying reference gene primers. Assay used: immunoSEQ multiplex PCR; TCRdb lists only in-frame clones, some missing. V and J calls and clone size are copied from that table; D and trimming were computed from the DNA. This sample yields approximately 220,000 clones, of which 65% to 85% are seen a single time; less than 2.5% belongs to the top ten. This CDR3 is 14 amino acids long. Germline V gene sequence: CDR1 SGDLS, CDR2 YYNGEE. Trimming took off 0 bases at V and 8 bases at J, with 13 bases between the two ends. This receptor was obtained from a woman aged 55-75 years with acute or convalescent COVID-19. The V gene is TRBV9, the J gene TRBJ2-3; D is ambiguous. The sequenced material came from peripheral blood. CDR3 nucleotides: TGTGCCAGCAGCGTAGACTCAACCGCCGGTACGCAGTATTTT. As protein: CASSVDSTAGTQYF. Variable domain in full (rest from reference TRBV9 and TRBJ2-3): DSGVTQTPKHLITATGQRVTLRCSPRSGDLSVYWYQQSLDQGLQFLIQYYNGEERAKGNILERFSAQQFPDLHSELNLSSLELGDSALYFCASSVDSTAGTQYFGPGTRLTVL.